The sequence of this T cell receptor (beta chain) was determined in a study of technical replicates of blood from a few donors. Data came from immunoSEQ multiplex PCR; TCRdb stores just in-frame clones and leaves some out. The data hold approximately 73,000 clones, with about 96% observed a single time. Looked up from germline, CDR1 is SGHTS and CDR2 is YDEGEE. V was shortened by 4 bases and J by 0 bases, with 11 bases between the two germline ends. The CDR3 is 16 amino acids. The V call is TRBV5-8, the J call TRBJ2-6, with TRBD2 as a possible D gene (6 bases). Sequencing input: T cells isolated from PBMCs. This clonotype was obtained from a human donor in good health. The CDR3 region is CASSAGLDSGANVLTF. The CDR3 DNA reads TGTGCCAGCAGCGCGGGACTGGACTCTGGGGCCAACGTCCTGACTTTC.